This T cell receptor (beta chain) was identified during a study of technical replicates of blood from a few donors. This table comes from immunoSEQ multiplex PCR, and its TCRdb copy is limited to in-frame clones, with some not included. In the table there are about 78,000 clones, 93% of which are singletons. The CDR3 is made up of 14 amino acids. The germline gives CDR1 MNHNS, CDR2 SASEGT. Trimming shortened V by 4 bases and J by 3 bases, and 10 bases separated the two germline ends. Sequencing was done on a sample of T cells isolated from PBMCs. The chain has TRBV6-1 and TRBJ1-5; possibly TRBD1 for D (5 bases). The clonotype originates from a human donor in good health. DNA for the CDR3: TGTGCCAGCAGTGTTGGACACATCAATCAGCCCCAGCATTTT. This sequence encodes CASSVGHINQPQHF.